Included here is one TCR beta chain sequence, with context. The antigen is undetermined. Time point: peripheral blood 6 weeks after treatment start. This sample is drawn from a study of PD-L1 blockade in urothelial cancer. Study background: Patients' atezolizumab regimen, 1,200 mg intravenously every 3 weeks, began in the mid-2010s. T cells were recovered from blood samples at a median of approximately 150,000. Analysis of blood occurred 3 weeks (second dose) and 6 weeks after treatment start.

Notes on the study in general: Prediction of better survival came from below-median pretreatment blood TCR clonality.

This table comes from immunoSEQ multiplex PCR, and its TCRdb copy is limited to in-frame clones, with some not included. The table lists about 120,000 clones, roughly 89% of them singletons. With 3 bases clipped from V and 7 bases from J, the junction kept 9 bases outside the gene matches. The germline CDR1 and CDR2 sequences are LNHNV and YYDKDF (reference sequence). This CDR3 comprises 15 residues. The specimen comprised PBMCs, sampled around atezolizumab (anti-PD-L1) treatment. This TCR derives from a man aged 55 to 70 with urothelial cancer. The chain carries TRBV15 and TRBJ2-7, with 10 nucleotides matching TRBD1. The CDR3 bases are TGTGCCACCAGCAGCCGGGACAGGGGTTTACAAGAGCAGTACTTC. This sequence encodes CATSSRDRGLQEQYF.